What follows is one T cell receptor beta chain and its context. Deletions cut 6 bases from V and 3 bases from J, with 9 bases between. Per germline, CDR1 MNHEY and CDR2 SVGAGI. CDR3 length equals 13 residues. This entry comes from a study of blood T cell repertoires in COVID-19. Looking at the study overall: Both acute and convalescent COVID-19 samples were obtained from the United States, Italy and Spain. In each case, the material was cDNA or gDNA derived from T cells, B-cell-depleted T cells, or PBMCs.

In the original analysis: Using reference gene primer amplification, nucleated cell counts were estimated. Repertoires were generated with immunoSEQ multiplex PCR, while TCRdb's copy carries only in-frame clones and drops some. The V and J calls and clone size come from that table; D and trimming were worked out from the DNA. The sample contains approximately 260,000 clones, about 88% of which appear only once. The receptor was derived from a man between 18 and 29 years old with active or convalescent COVID-19. Sequencing was performed on peripheral blood. The V and J genes are TRBV6-5 and TRBJ2-4, with TRBD2 as a possible D gene (6 bases). CDR3 in amino acids: CASRREDKNIQYF. The CDR3 region has the DNA TGTGCCAGCAGAAGGGAGGACAAAAACATTCAGTACTTC.